Following are 23 T cell receptor beta chains from one sample sequenced in a study of human T cells and chemical hapten exposure. Time point in this sample: pre-sensitization, week 0. Treatment indicated: therapeutic diphenylcyclopropenone sensitization with weekly scalp DPC. TCRdb called the RACE reads again in MiXCR, with one record for every CDR3 protein. Of approximately 400,000 distinct CDR3 sequences in the sample, roughly 5.3% were seen once. This material consisted of whole blood, taken in connection with sensitization to the hapten diphenylcyclopropenone (DPC). The receptors originated from a woman aged 45-65 years with alopecia areata. Some clones in this sample may be carry-over from other donors' samples.

This clonotype was seen ten or more times. V usage is TRBV16 and J usage is TRBJ2-5, with D tentatively TRBD2 (5 bases). CDR3 length: 13 amino acids. CDR1 is KGHSY and CDR2 is FQNENV in the germline V gene. The V end was cut by 2 bases, the J end by 3 bases, with 7 bases between. The CDR3 nucleotides are TGTGCCAGCAGCCAAGGGAGCGAAGAGACCCAGTACTTC. It codes for CASSQGSEETQYF.

The rearrangement links TRBV18 to TRBJ2-7; 8 bases line up with TRBD1. Germline CDR1 and CDR2: KGHSH and LQKENI. The CDR3 is 15 residues long. With 3 bases clipped from V and 1 base from J, the junction kept 5 bases outside the gene matches. CDR3 sequence reads: CASSPGQGASYEQYF. CDR3 in DNA: TGTGCCAGCTCACCCGGACAGGGCGCTTCCTACGAGCAGTACTTC.

This clonotype was picked up many times. The CDR3 DNA sequence: TGTGCCAGCAGCCGTCCCGGGACAGGGACCAATCAGCCCCAGCATTTT. As protein: CASSRPGTGTNQPQHF. V gene TRBV12-3 or TRBV12-4 combines with J gene TRBJ1-5, with TRBD1 matching 9 bases. V gave up 6 bases and J gave up 3 bases; unmatched junction bases: 9. This CDR3 comprises 16 residues.

This clonotype was detected a few times. The CDR3 DNA follows: TGCAGCGTGGGGGCGGTATTAGGTGGCTACACCTTC. Amino acids: CSVGAVLGGYTF. The chain uses TRBV29-1 and TRBJ1-2; tentative D call: TRBD1 (6 bases). V was pared by 6 bases and J by 7 bases, with 15 bases between. The V gene's germline CDR1 is SQVTM and CDR2 ANQGSEA. This CDR3 region has 12 residues.

This clonotype was picked up many times. The chain carries TRBV10-1 and TRBJ2-5, with D possibly matching TRBD1 (6 bases). The CDR3 length is 14 residues. V gave up 0 bases and J gave up 2 bases, with 7 bases separating them. CDR1 is WNHNN, CDR2 SYGVQD, per germline (reference sequence). CDR3 coding DNA: TGCGCCAGCAGTGAGTCTACAGGGCAAGAGACCCAGTACTTC. It encodes CASSESTGQETQYF.

This clonotype turned up a few times. V gene TRBV7-2 combines with J gene TRBJ1-1; D uncertain. This CDR3 comprises 13 residues. Germline CDR1 SGHTA, CDR2 FQGNSA. Trimming stripped 5 bases from V and 1 base from J, with 8 bases between. CDR3 coding DNA: TGTGCCAGCAGCGCTCAATCGAACACTGAAGCTTTCTTT. It codes for CASSAQSNTEAFF.

There are a few counts of this clonotype. The chain carries TRBV6-1 and TRBJ2-3, with TRBD2 identical over 9 bases. The CDR3 extends over 13 amino acids. Germline CDR1 and CDR2: MNHNS and SASEGT. After removal of 2 bases from V and 13 bases from J, the junction contained 7 bases not matched to a gene. The CDR3 sequence: CASSESQRGAEYF. In DNA, the CDR3 is TGTGCCAGCAGTGAAAGTCAGCGGGGGGCCGAGTATTTT.

This clonotype has at least ten counts. The V and J genes are TRBV20-1 and TRBJ2-5; no firm D call. This CDR3 region has 9 residues. CDR1 and CDR2 (germline): DFQATT, SNEGSKA (reference sequence). The CDR3 coding sequence is TGCAATCCCCAAGAGACCCAGTACTTC. Encoded protein: CNPQETQYF.

This clonotype has a handful of counts. The rearrangement joins TRBV20-1 to TRBJ1-2; a possible D gene is TRBD1 (6 bases). The germline gives CDR1 DFQATT, CDR2 SNEGSKA (reference sequence). CDR3 length: 12 residues. CDR3 region: CRIGQPTAGYTF. CDR3 bases: TGCAGGATTGGACAGCCCACCGCGGGCTACACCTTC.

This clonotype has more than one count but fewer than ten. The chain combines TRBV16 with TRBJ1-1, with no clear D. The CDR3 spans 14 residues. Trimming removed 2 bases from V and 3 bases from J, with 10 bases in between. Per germline, CDR1 KGHSY and CDR2 FQNENV. The chain's CDR3 is CASSQERRDTEAFF. CDR3 bases: TGTGCCAGCAGCCAAGAGCGGAGGGACACTGAAGCTTTCTTT.

In this sample, this clonotype turned up a few times. This chain uses TRBV7-9 with TRBJ2-7; no clear D. Germline V gene lookup returns CDR1 SEHNR and CDR2 FQNEAQ (reference sequence). V lost 6 bases, J lost 5 bases, and 11 bases lay in between. CDR3 length equals 12 residues. The CDR3 nucleotides read TGTGCCAGCAGGGCCGGCATCAACGAGCAGTACTTC. It codes for CASRAGINEQYF.

This clonotype occurred a few times. The chain couples TRBV7-9 to TRBJ2-3; D gene uncertain. The germline V gene encodes CDR1 SEHNR and CDR2 FQNEAQ (reference sequence). The CDR3 has 15 amino acids. V dropped 2 bases and J dropped 2 bases, with 11 bases sitting between them. The CDR3 DNA sequence: TGTGCCAGCAGCTTACAGTCGACAAACACAGATACGCAGTATTTT. Translating it yields CASSLQSTNTDTQYF. Using reference TRBV7-9 and TRBJ2-3 for the parts outside the CDR3, the full variable domain is DTGVSQNPRHKITKRGQNVTFRCDPISEHNRLYWYRQTLGQGPEFLTYFQNEAQLEKSRLLSDRFSAERPKGSFSTLEIQRTEQGDSAMYLCASSLQSTNTDTQYFGPGTRLTVL.

The J gene is TRBJ2-3, the V gene TRBV27; possibly TRBD2 for D (5 bases). Trimming stripped 5 bases from V and 4 bases from J, with 13 bases between. Looked up from germline, CDR1 is MNHEY and CDR2 is SMNVEV (reference sequence). The CDR3 has 14 residues. DNA for the CDR3: TGTGCCAGCAGTCCACTAGTAGGACCAGATACGCAGTATTTT. It codes for CASSPLVGPDTQYF.

V gene TRBV7-8 combines with J gene TRBJ2-2; unclear D gene. This CDR3 comprises 16 residues. V gave up 5 bases and J gave up 2 bases, with 15 bases separating them. Germline V CDR1 and CDR2: SGHVS, FQNEAQ. CDR3 DNA sequence: TGTGCCAGCAGCCCCAACACGATCCTCAACACCGGGGAGCTGTTTTTT. Its protein is CASSPNTILNTGELFF.

The chain combines TRBV24-1 with TRBJ2-2, with 7 bases that match TRBD2. The CDR3 extends over 12 amino acids. Germline trimming cut 8 bases from V and 7 bases from J; bases unmatched to any gene: 3. CDR1 is KGHDR, CDR2 SFDVKD, per germline. CDR3 nucleotides: TGTGCCACCACTAGCGGCAGCGGGGAGCTGTTTTTT. It encodes CATTSGSGELFF.

This clonotype has at least ten counts. The chain uses TRBV7-2 and TRBJ1-2; no reliable D call. CDR3 size: 17 residues. Trimming stripped 0 bases from V and 4 bases from J, with 18 bases between. In germline, CDR1 is SGHTA, CDR2 FQGNSA. The CDR3 DNA reads as TGTGCCAGCAGCTTAGCGGGCTTGGGCAGTAGGGTCTATGGCTACACCTTC. It encodes CASSLAGLGSRVYGYTF.

The V call is TRBV29-1, the J call TRBJ1-2; D is perhaps TRBD1 (5 bases). V lost 7 bases to trimming and J lost 4 bases, with 22 bases between them. The germline V gene encodes CDR1 SQVTM and CDR2 ANQGSEA. The CDR3 contains 15 residues. The CDR3 DNA reads TGCAGCGCCAGGCTTGTCAGGGAGAGGTCCTATGGCTACACCTTC. Protein product: CSARLVRERSYGYTF.

This clonotype has a count of ten or more. This rearrangement joins TRBV5-1 to TRBJ2-6; D perhaps matches TRBD2 (5 bases). The CDR3 runs 15 residues. V gave up 7 bases and J gave up 1 base, with 12 bases separating them. Germline V lookup: CDR1 SGHRS, CDR2 YFSETQ. The CDR3 DNA reads TGCGCCAGCCAACGGGATGATTCTGGGGCCAACGTCCTGACTTTC. It encodes CASQRDDSGANVLTF.

This clonotype showed up many times. The chain carries TRBV4-2 and TRBJ1-4; D gene uncertain. With 0 bases removed from V and 1 base from J, the gap between germline ends came to 6 bases. CDR3 length equals 15 residues. Looked up from germline, CDR1 is LGHNA and CDR2 is YNFKEQ. The CDR3 protein is CASSQDSRTNEKLFF. The CDR3 coding sequence is TGTGCCAGCAGCCAAGATTCTCGAACTAATGAAAAACTGTTTTTT.

This clonotype was seen a few times. The genes are TRBV10-3 and TRBJ2-1; TRBD2 aligns across 11 bases. Germline CDR1 and CDR2: ENHRY and SYGVKD. V lost 6 bases, J lost 6 bases, and 7 bases stayed unmatched. This CDR3 has 15 amino acids. The CDR3 DNA sequence: TGTGCCATCAGCCTGACTAGCGGGAAACGCAATGAGCAGTTCTTC. Translation gives CAISLTSGKRNEQFF.

This clonotype has a count of ten or more. The gene calls are TRBV24-1 and TRBJ1-2, with a weak D call TRBD1 (6 bases). CDR1 is KGHDR, CDR2 SFDVKD, per germline. CDR3 length: 11 residues. V lost 10 bases and J lost 5, with 10 bases in between. The CDR3 DNA reads as TGTGCCACTAGGGACACGTATGGCTACACCTTC. Its translation is CATRDTYGYTF.

The rearrangement uses TRBV6-2 or TRBV6-3 and TRBJ2-7; possible D gene TRBD2, 5 bases. The CDR3 runs to 15 residues. CDR1 and CDR2 from the germline V gene are MNHEY and SVGEGT. V dropped 7 bases and J dropped 3 bases, with 19 bases sitting between them. In DNA, the CDR3 is TGTGCCAGCACCTCCACCTCGCGGGTGCTCTACGAGCAGTACTTC. It encodes CASTSTSRVLYEQYF.

The genes are TRBV20-1 and TRBJ1-6; no clear D. V gave up 2 bases and J gave up 5 bases, with 16 bases separating them. Looked up from germline, CDR1 is DFQATT and CDR2 is SNEGSKA (reference sequence). The CDR3 runs 16 residues. As DNA, the CDR3 is TGCAGTGCTAGAAACCGGAGGTCTTCCGATAATTCACCCCTCCACTTT. Translating it yields CSARNRRSSDNSPLHF.